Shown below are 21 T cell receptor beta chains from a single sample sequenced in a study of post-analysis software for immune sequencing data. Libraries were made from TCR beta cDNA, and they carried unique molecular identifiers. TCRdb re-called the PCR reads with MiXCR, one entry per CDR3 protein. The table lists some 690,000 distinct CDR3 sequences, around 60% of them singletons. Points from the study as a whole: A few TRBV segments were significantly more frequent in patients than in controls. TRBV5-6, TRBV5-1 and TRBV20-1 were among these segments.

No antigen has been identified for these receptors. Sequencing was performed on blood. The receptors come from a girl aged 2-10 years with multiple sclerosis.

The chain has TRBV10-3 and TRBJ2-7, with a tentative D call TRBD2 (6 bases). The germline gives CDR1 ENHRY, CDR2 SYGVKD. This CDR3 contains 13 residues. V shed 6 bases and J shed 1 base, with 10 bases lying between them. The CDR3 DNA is TGTGCCATCAGAGGGCGGGGTTCCTACGAGCAGTACTTC. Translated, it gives CAIRGRGSYEQYF.

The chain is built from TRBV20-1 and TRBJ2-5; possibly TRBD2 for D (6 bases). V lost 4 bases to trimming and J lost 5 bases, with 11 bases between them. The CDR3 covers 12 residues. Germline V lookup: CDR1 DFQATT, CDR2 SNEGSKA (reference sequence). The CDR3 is CSATGTFETQYF. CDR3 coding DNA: TGCAGTGCTACAGGGACTTTCGAGACCCAGTACTTC.

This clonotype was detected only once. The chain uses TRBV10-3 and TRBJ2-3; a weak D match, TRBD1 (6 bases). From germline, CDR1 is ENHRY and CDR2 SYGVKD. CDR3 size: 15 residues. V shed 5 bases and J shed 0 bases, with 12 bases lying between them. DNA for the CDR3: TGTGCCATCAGTCGACAGGACACTAGCACAGATACGCAGTATTTT. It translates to CAISRQDTSTDTQYF.

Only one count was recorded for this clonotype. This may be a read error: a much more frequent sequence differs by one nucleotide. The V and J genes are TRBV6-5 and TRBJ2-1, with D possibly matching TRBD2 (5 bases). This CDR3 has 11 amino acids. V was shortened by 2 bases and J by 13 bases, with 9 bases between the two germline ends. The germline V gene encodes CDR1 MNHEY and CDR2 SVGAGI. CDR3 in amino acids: CASSYGETQFF. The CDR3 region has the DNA TGTGCCAGCAGTTACGGGGAGACCCAGTTCTTC.

The CDR3 here is CASSLFSGGAGEQFF. The CDR3 DNA is TGTGCCAGCAGCTTATTTAGCGGGGGGGCCGGTGAGCAGTTCTTC. The chain couples TRBV5-6 to TRBJ2-1; 11 bases agree with TRBD2. Trimming cost V 2 bases and J 9 bases; bases outside gene matches: 7. This CDR3 comprises 15 residues. CDR1 SGHDT and CDR2 YYEEEE come from the germline V gene.

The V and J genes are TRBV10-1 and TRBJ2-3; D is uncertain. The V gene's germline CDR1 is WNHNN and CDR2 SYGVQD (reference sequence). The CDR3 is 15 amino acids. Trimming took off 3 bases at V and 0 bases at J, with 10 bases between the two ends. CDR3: CASSDPTHSTDTQYF. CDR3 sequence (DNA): TGCGCCAGCAGTGACCCGACACATAGCACAGATACGCAGTATTTT.

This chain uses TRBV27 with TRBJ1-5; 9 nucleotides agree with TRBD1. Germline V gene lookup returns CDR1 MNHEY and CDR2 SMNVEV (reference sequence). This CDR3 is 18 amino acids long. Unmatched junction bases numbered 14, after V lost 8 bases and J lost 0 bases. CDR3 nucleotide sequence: TGTGCCAGCGGCCAAACAGGGGGCTCGGGGTATAGCAATCAGCCCCAGCATTTT. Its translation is CASGQTGGSGYSNQPQHF.

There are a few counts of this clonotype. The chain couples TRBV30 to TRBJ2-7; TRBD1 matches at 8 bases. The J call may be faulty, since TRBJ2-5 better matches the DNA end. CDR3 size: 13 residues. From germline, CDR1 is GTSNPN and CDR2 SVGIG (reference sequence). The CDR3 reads CAWSVGDRETQYF. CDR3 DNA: TGTGCCTGGAGTGTAGGGGACAGGGAGACCCAGTACTTC.

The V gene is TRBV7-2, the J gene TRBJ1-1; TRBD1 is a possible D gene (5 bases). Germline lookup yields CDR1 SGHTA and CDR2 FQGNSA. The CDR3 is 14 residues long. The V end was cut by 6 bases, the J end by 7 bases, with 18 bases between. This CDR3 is CASRPVPGGGEAFF. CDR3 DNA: TGTGCCAGCAGACCGGTTCCGGGGGGGGGTGAAGCTTTCTTT.

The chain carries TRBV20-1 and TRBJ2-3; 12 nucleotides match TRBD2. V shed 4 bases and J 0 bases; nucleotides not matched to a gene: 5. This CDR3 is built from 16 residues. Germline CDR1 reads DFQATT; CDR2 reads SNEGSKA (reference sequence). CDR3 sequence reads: CSATRTSGVSTDTQYF. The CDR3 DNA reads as TGCAGTGCTACCCGGACTAGCGGGGTTAGCACAGATACGCAGTATTTT.

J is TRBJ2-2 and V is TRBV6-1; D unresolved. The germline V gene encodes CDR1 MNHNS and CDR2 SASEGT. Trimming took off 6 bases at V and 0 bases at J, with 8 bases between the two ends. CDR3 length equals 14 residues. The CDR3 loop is CASRENTNTGELFF. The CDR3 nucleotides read TGTGCCAGCAGGGAGAATACGAACACCGGGGAGCTGTTTTTT.

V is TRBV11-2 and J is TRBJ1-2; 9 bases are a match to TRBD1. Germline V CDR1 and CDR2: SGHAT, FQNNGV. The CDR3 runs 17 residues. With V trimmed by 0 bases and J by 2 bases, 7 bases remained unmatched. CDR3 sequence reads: CASSLDLWTGDNYGYTF. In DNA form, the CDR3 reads TGTGCCAGCAGCTTAGATCTATGGACAGGGGACAACTATGGCTACACCTTC.

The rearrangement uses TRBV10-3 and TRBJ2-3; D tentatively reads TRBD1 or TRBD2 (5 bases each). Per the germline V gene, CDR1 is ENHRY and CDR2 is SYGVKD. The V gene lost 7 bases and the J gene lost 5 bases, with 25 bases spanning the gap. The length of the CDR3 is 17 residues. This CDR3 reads CAITTTKDPGRGDTQYF. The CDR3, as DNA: TGTGCCATCACTACAACAAAAGACCCGGGACGTGGAGATACGCAGTATTTT.

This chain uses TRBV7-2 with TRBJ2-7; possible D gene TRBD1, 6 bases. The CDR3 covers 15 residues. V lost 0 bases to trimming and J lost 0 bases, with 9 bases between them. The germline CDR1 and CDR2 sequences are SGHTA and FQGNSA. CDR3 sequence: CASSLAQDSSYEQYF. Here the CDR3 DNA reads TGTGCCAGCAGCTTAGCCCAGGACAGCTCCTACGAGCAGTACTTC.

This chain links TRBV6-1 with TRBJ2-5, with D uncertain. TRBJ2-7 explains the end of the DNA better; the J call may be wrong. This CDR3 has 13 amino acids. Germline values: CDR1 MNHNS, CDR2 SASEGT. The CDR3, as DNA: TGTGCCAGCAGTGAACGCTCCCTCTACGAGCAGTACTTC. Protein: CASSERSLYEQYF.

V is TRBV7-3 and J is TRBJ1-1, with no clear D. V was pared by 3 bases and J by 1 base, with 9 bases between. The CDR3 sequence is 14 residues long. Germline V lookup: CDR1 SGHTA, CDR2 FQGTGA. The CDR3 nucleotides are TGTGCCAGCAGCTTCATCCCGGGGAACACTGAAGCTTTCTTT. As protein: CASSFIPGNTEAFF.

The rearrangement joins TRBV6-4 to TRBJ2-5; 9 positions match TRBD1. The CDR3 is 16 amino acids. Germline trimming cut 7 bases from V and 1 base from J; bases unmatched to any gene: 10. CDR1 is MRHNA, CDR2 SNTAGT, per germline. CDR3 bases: TGTGCCAGCACTCCGGGACAGGGAAATTCCCAAGAGACCCAGTACTTC. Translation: CASTPGQGNSQETQYF.

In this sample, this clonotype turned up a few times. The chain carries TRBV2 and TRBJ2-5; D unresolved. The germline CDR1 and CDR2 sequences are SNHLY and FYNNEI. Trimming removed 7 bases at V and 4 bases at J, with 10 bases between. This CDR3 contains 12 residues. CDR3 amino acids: CASTSITETQYF. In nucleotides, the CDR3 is TGTGCCAGCACCAGTATTACAGAGACCCAGTACTTC.

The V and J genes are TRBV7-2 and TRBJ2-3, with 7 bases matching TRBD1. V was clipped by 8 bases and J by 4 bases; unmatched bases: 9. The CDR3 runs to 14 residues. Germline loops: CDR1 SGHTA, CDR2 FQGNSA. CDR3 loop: CASGKGGSADTQYF. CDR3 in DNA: TGTGCCAGCGGCAAAGGGGGCAGCGCAGATACGCAGTATTTT.

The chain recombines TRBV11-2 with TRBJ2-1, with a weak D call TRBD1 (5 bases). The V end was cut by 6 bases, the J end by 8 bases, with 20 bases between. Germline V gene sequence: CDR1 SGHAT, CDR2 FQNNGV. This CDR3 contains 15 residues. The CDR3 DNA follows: TGTGCCAGCAGTCATCAGCGACGGGCCAGGGATGAGCAGTTCTTC. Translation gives CASSHQRRARDEQFF.

DNA of the CDR3: TGTGCCAGCAGTTACCAGGGGGGGAACATTCAGTACTTC. It codes for CASSYQGGNIQYF. The V call is TRBV6-5, the J call TRBJ2-4; D may match TRBD1 or TRBD2 (7 bases each). The CDR3 sequence is 13 residues long. V lost 2 bases, J lost 7 bases, and 9 bases lay in between. Germline lookup yields CDR1 MNHEY and CDR2 SVGAGI.